These T cell receptor beta chains were read from a single sample in a study of T-cell reconstitution after alpha-beta-depleted transplantation in children. A single record per CDR3 protein comes from TCRdb applying MiXCR to the PCR reads. The top ten clones hold 5.5% to 6.5% of a sample with roughly 100,000 distinct CDR3 sequences, about 5.6% of them seen once. Sequences were derived from PBMCs, mostly from graft donor cells, sampled 60 days after TCRalphabeta/CD19-depleted stem cell transplant. These receptor sequences come from a female patient aged 2-15 years who had a stem cell transplant for Fanconi anemia, so the T cells may come from the graft donor. Both conserved end residues are part of each CDR3. A D gene is named only where the DNA matches it firmly. Not all rows give a size; the values are once, few, many and, for expanded clones, a class.

>.|many|TRBV3-1|12|TRBJ2-1
CASSPPLGEQFF
TGTGCCAGCAGCCCTCCCCTCGGTGAGCAGTTCTTC
>.|few|TRBV5-1|13|TRBJ1-1
CASSLLGSTEAFF
TGCGCCAGCAGCTTGTTGGGGAGTACTGAAGCTTTCTTT
>.|many|TRBV2|16|TRBJ1-2
CASSYAGTDTNYGYTF
TGTGCCAGCAGTTACGCCGGGACGGATACTAACTATGGCTACACCTTC
>TRBD1|.|TRBV10-3|13|TRBJ1-2
CAIREGQGDGYTF
TGTGCCATCAGGGAAGGGCAGGGGGACGGCTACACCTTC
>TRBD2|.|TRBV28|14|TRBJ2-4
CASSLSGLRTRWYF
TGTGCCAGCAGTTTATCGGGGCTCCGGACTAGATGGTACTTC
>.|many|TRBV5-1|12|TRBJ2-1
CASSPPGNEQFF
TGCGCCAGCAGCCCCCCAGGGAATGAGCAGTTCTTC
>TRBD1|.|TRBV6-2/TRBV6-3|15|TRBJ2-3
CASSPGQGGTDTQYF
TGTGCCAGCAGTCCCGGACAGGGAGGCACAGATACGCAGTATTTT
>TRBD1|many|TRBV7-2|16|TRBJ2-1
CASSFRGRGSYNEQFF
TGTGCCAGCAGCTTCAGGGGGCGTGGGTCCTACAATGAGCAGTTCTTC
>TRBD2|many|TRBV20-1|16|TRBJ2-1
CSARDARTSHYNEQFF
TGCAGTGCTAGAGATGCGCGGACTAGTCACTACAATGAGCAGTTCTTC
>.|many|TRBV5-1|13|TRBJ2-7
CASSFRPNYEQYF
TGCGCCAGCAGCTTTCGACCGAACTACGAGCAGTACTTC
>.|.|TRBV12-3/TRBV12-4|12|TRBJ1-2
CASREAGYGYTF
TGTGCCAGCAGGGAGGCTGGGTATGGCTACACCTTC
>TRBD1|few|TRBV5-1|16|TRBJ1-2
CASSLEGQVALGSYTF
TGCGCCAGCAGCTTGGAGGGACAGGTTGCACTTGGGTCCTACACCTTC
>.|many|TRBV6-2/TRBV6-3|15|TRBJ2-5
CASSYFSRGQETQYF
TGTGCCAGCAGTTACTTCTCGCGGGGACAAGAGACCCAGTACTTC
>.|many|TRBV12-3/TRBV12-4|13|TRBJ2-1
CASSTQGLNEQFF
TGTGCCAGCAGTACCCAGGGCCTCAATGAGCAGTTCTTC
>.|many|TRBV12-3/TRBV12-4|16|TRBJ1-5
CASSLGVGAVNQPQHF
TGTGCCAGCAGTTTGGGGGTAGGGGCAGTTAATCAGCCCCAGCATTTT
>.|few|TRBV7-2|17|TRBJ1-6
CASSTRTWEAYNSPLHF
TGTGCCAGCAGCACAAGGACATGGGAGGCCTATAATTCACCCCTCCACTTT
>.|many|TRBV12-3/TRBV12-4|17|TRBJ1-5
CASSLSKGGYSNQPQHF
TGTGCCAGCAGTTTAAGTAAGGGAGGCTATAGCAATCAGCCCCAGCATTTT
>TRBD1|many|TRBV29-1|17|TRBJ2-6
CSAPPGQGCSGANVLTF
TGCAGCGCCCCTCCGGGACAGGGGTGCTCTGGGGCCAACGTCCTGACTTTC
>TRBD1|few|TRBV19|14|TRBJ1-2
CASSMGQDLYGYTF
TGTGCCAGTAGTATGGGACAGGACTTATATGGCTACACCTTC
>.|many|TRBV20-1|11|TRBJ2-5
CSARWQETQYF
TGCAGTGCTAGATGGCAAGAGACCCAGTACTTC
>TRBD1|many|TRBV5-1|13|TRBJ2-1
CASSLATGDEQFF
TGCGCCAGCAGCTTGGCGACAGGGGATGAGCAGTTCTTC
>TRBD1|many|TRBV10-3|14|TRBJ2-1
CAIRVTGGRNEQFF
TGTGCCATCCGAGTGACAGGGGGCAGGAATGAGCAGTTCTTC